Here is one T cell receptor (beta chain) with its context. These data originate in a study of blood T cell repertoires in COVID-19. For the study at large: Collection of acute and convalescent COVID-19 samples took place in the United States, Italy and Spain.

In the authors' workflow: Counts of nucleated cells, estimated from reference gene primer amplification, were obtained. Only in-frame clones appear in the TCRdb table, and some are missing; sequencing was by immunoSEQ multiplex PCR. V and J calls and clone size come straight from that table; D and trimming were deduced from the DNA. Of about 180,000 clones listed, roughly 86% are singletons. This sequence was found in a man between 35 and 55 years old with active or convalescent COVID-19. Input material: peripheral blood.

The DNA of the CDR3 is TGTGCCACCAGCAGAGTCGATCAGCCCCAGCATTTT. The encoded protein is CATSRVDQPQHF. The rearrangement links TRBV15 to TRBJ1-5; D ambiguous. Germline assignment: CDR1 LNHNV and CDR2 YYDKDF (reference sequence). V was shortened by 1 base and J by 5 bases, with 3 bases between the two germline ends. The CDR3 covers 12 residues.